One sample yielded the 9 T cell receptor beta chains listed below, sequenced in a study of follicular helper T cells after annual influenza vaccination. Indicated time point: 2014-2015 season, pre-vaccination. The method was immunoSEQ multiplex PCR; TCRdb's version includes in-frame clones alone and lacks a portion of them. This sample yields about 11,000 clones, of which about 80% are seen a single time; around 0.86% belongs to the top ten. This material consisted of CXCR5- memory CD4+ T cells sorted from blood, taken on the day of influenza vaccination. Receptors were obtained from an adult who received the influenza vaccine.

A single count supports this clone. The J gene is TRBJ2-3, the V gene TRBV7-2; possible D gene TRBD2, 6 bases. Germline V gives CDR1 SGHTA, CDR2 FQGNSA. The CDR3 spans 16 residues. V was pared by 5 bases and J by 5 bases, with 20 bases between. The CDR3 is CASSPVLAGWGDTQYF. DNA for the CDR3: TGTGCCAGCAGCCCCGTTCTGGCGGGGTGGGGAGATACGCAGTATTTT.

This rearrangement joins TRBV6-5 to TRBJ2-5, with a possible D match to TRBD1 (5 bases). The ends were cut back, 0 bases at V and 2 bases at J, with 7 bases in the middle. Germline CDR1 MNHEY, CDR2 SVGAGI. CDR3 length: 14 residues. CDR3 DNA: TGTGCCAGCAGTTACTCGCGACAGCAAGAGACCCAGTACTTC. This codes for CASSYSRQQETQYF.

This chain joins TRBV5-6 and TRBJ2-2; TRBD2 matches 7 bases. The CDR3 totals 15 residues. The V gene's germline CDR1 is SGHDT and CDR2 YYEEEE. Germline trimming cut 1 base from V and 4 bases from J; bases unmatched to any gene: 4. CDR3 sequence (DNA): TGTGCCAGCAGCTTGCCGGGCGGGAGCACCGGGGAGCTGTTTTTT. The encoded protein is CASSLPGGSTGELFF.

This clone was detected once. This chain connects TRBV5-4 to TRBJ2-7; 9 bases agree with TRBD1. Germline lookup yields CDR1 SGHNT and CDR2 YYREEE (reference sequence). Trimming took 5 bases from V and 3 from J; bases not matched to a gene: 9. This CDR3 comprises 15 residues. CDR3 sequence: CASRLGTGPNYEQYF. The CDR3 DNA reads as TGTGCCAGCAGACTGGGGACAGGGCCAAACTACGAGCAGTACTTC.

The CDR3 protein is CASSQGQGLHYGYTF. The CDR3 DNA sequence: TGTGCCAGCAGCCAAGGGCAGGGGCTACACTATGGCTACACCTTC. The rearrangement uses TRBV4-2 and TRBJ1-2; D possibly corresponds to TRBD1 (6 bases). This CDR3 has 15 amino acids. The germline gives CDR1 LGHNA, CDR2 YNFKEQ. The V and J ends lost 1 base and 3 bases respectively, with 12 bases between them.

The CDR3 DNA follows: TGTGCCAGCAGTTACAGCGGGGCCGGGAGGGCTGAAGCTTTCTTT. It specifies CASSYSGAGRAEAFF. The J gene is TRBJ1-1, the V gene TRBV6-5, with D maybe TRBD1 (5 bases). There are 15 residues in the CDR3. V lost 2 bases to trimming and J lost 6 bases, with 16 bases between them. From germline, CDR1 is MNHEY and CDR2 SVGAGI.

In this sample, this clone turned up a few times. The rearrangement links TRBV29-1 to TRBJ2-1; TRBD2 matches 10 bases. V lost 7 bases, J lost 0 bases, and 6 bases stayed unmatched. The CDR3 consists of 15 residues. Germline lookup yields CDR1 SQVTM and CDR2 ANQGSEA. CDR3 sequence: CSASAGGSSYNEQFF. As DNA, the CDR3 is TGCAGCGCTTCAGCGGGAGGGAGCTCCTACAATGAGCAGTTCTTC.

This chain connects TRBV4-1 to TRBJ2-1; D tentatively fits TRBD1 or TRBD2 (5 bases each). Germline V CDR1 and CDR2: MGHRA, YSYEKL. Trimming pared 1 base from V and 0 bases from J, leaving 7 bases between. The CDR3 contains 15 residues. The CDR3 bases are TGCGCCAGCAGCCAAGGGGGGAGCTCCTACAATGAGCAGTTCTTC. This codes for CASSQGGSSYNEQFF.

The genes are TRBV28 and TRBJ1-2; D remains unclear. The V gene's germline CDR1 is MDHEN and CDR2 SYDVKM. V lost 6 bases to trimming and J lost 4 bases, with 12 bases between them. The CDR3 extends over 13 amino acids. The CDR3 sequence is CASRPGWSYGYTF. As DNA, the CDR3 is TGTGCCAGCAGACCCGGATGGAGCTATGGCTACACCTTC.